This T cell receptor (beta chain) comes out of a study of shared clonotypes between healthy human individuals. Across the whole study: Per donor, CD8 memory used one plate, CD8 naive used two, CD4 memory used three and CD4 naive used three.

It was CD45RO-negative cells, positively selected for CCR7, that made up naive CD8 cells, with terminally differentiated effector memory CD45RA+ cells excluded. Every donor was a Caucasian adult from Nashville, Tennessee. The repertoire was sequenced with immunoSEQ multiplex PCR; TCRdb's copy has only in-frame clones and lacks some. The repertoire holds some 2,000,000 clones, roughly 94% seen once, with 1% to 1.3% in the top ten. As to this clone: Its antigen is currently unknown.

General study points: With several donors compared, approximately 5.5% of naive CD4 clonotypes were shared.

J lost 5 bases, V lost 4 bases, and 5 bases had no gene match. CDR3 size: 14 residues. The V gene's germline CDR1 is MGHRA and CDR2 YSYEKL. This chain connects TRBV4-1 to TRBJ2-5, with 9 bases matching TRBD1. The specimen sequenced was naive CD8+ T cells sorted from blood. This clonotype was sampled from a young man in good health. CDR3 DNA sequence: TGCGCCAGCAGCCTCCGGGACAGGGCTGAGACCCAGTACTTC. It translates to CASSLRDRAETQYF.